These 9 T cell receptor beta chains share one sample of origin, sequenced in a study of T cell repertoires in cytomegalovirus infection. Their cognate antigens are unknown. In TCRdb, the reads were re-called with MiXCR into one record per CDR3 protein. The sample consists of about 480,000 distinct CDR3 sequences, 30% to 35% of them appearing once. The specimen was cultured PBMCs, collected from culture after CMV antigen stimulation. These receptors came from a human donor in good health (CMV status not recorded). Some clones in this sample may be carry-over from other donors' samples.

This clonotype was seen more than once but under ten times. The chain employs TRBV28 and TRBJ1-5, with D unclear. Germline-derived CDR1 and CDR2 are MDHEN and SYDVKM. With 4 bases removed from V and 3 bases from J, the gap between germline ends came to 10 bases. The CDR3 runs 14 residues. The CDR3 spells CASSSHNPNQPQHF. The CDR3 coding sequence is TGTGCCAGCAGTTCCCATAATCCCAATCAGCCCCAGCATTTT.

This clonotype was found once. The chain has TRBV6-5 and TRBJ1-1, with a weak D call TRBD1 (5 bases). V lost 6 bases, J lost 4 bases, and 12 bases lay in between. Per the germline V gene, CDR1 is MNHEY and CDR2 is SVGAGI. This CDR3 region has 13 residues. CDR3 nucleotide sequence: TGTGCCAGCAGCTGGCTGGGGGTCACTGAAGCTTTCTTT. As protein: CASSWLGVTEAFF.

This clonotype was seen many times. The J gene is TRBJ2-1, the V gene TRBV7-2; 9 bases match TRBD2. The CDR3 covers 16 residues. V was pared by 6 bases and J by 5 bases, with 11 bases of the junction left unmatched. Per germline, CDR1 SGHTA and CDR2 FQGNSA. In DNA form, the CDR3 reads TGTGCCAGCAGAATTTGGGACCTAGCGGGGCACAATGAGCAGTTCTTC. Its translation: CASRIWDLAGHNEQFF. The variable domain in full, completed from reference TRBV7-2 and TRBJ2-1, reads GAGVSQSPSNKVTEKGKDVELRCDPISGHTALYWYRQSLGQGLEFLIYFQGNSAPDKSGLPSDRFSAERTGGSVSTLTIQRTQQEDSAVYLCASRIWDLAGHNEQFFGPGTRLTVL.

The chain uses TRBV7-4 and TRBJ2-6, with TRBD1 identical over 7 bases. Germline loops: CDR1 SGHVT, CDR2 SQSDAQ. With 2 bases clipped from V and 0 bases from J, the junction kept 13 bases outside the gene matches. This CDR3 comprises 20 residues. In DNA, the CDR3 is TGTGCCAGCAGCTTACTAGGGCGGACAGGTACAACCTCTGGGGCCAACGTCCTGACTTTC. It yields the protein CASSLLGRTGTTSGANVLTF.

The V and J genes are TRBV6-1 and TRBJ2-7; 9 bases are shared with TRBD2. The CDR3 loop spans 18 amino acids. Germline V gives CDR1 MNHNS, CDR2 SASEGT. The V and J ends lost 2 bases and 5 bases, in that order; junction bases with no gene match: 16. CDR3 residues: CASSEPRGPLAGTNEQYV. CDR3 in DNA: TGTGCCAGCAGTGAACCCCGGGGTCCTCTAGCGGGAACGAACGAGCAGTACGTC.

The chain joins TRBV19 to TRBJ2-1; 9 nucleotides agree with TRBD1. There are 15 residues in the CDR3. Germline V lookup: CDR1 LNHDA, CDR2 SQIVND (reference sequence). Losses at the gene ends were 1 base for V and 4 bases for J; bases not matched to a gene: 2. The chain's CDR3 is CASSIVGTGYNEQFF. CDR3 bases: TGTGCCAGTAGTATAGTGGGGACAGGGTACAATGAGCAGTTCTTC.

V usage is TRBV27 and J usage is TRBJ1-5, with D possibly TRBD1 on 6 matching bases. Germline loops: CDR1 MNHEY, CDR2 SMNVEV (reference sequence). The V end was cut by 7 bases, the J end by 0 bases, with 16 bases between. The CDR3 runs to 16 residues. DNA for the CDR3: TGTGCCAGCACGAGGGGGAGTTACTATAGCAATCAGCCCCAGCATTTT. Translated, it gives CASTRGSYYSNQPQHF.

This clonotype was seen a few times. This chain connects TRBV25-1 to TRBJ2-1, with 9 bases identical to TRBD2. Losses at the gene ends were 0 bases for V and 7 bases for J; bases not matched to a gene: 16. This CDR3 comprises 19 residues. CDR1 and CDR2 from the germline V gene are MGHDK and SYGVNS. CDR3 region: CASSEYKVRGGRVLNEQFF. DNA of the CDR3: TGTGCCAGCAGTGAATATAAAGTTAGGGGCGGGAGGGTATTAAATGAGCAGTTCTTC.

The chain links TRBV15 to TRBJ1-1, with 10 bases identical to TRBD1. Germline lookup yields CDR1 LNHNV and CDR2 YYDKDF (reference sequence). Trimming removed 4 bases from V and 3 bases from J; junction bases left unmatched: 5. The CDR3 spans 15 residues. The CDR3 region has the DNA TGTGCCACCAGCACGCATGGACAGGGGGACACTGAAGCTTTCTTT. Residues: CATSTHGQGDTEAFF.